Reported below is one T cell receptor beta chain. This sample is part of a study of cytomegalovirus exposure and HLA in healthy donors. Vbeta (60) and Jbeta (13) primers were used in the PCR. This table comes from immunoSEQ multiplex PCR, and its TCRdb copy is limited to in-frame clones, with some not included. The repertoire holds 85,000 to 100,000 clones, with approximately 80% as singletons. Germline CDR1 SNHLY, CDR2 FYNNEI. CDR3 length: 14 amino acids. The germline V and J ends were trimmed by 5 bases and 7 bases, with 17 bases remaining between them. Those who donated were healthy bone marrow donors.

This chain joins TRBV2 and TRBJ2-5; possible D gene TRBD2, 6 bases. Sequencing used PBMCs. This receptor was obtained from a male donor in good health and CMV-seropositive. In DNA form, the CDR3 reads TGTGCCAGCAGTTCAGGCATCGGGACTGGGACCCAGTACTTC. It yields the protein CASSSGIGTGTQYF. The full variable domain, rest sourced from reference TRBV2 and TRBJ2-5, is EPEVTQTPSHQVTQMGQEVILRCVPISNHLYFYWYRQILGQKVEFLVSFYNNEISEKSEIFDDQFSVERPDGSNFTLKIRSTKLEDSAMYFCASSSGIGTGTQYFGPGTRLLVL.